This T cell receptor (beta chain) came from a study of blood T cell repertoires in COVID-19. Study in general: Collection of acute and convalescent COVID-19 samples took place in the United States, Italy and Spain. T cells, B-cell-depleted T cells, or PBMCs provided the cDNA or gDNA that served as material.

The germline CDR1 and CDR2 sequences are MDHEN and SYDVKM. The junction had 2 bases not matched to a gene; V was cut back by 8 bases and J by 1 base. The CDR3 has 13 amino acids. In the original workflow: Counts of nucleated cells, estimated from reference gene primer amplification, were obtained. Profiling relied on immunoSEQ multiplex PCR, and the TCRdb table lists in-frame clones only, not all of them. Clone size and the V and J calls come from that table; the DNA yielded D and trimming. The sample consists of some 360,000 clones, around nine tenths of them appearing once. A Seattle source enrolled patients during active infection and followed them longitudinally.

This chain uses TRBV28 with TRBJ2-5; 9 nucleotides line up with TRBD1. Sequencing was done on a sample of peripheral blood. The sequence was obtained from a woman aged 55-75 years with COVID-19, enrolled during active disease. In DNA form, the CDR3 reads TGTGCCAGCGGGACAGGGCCCCAAGAGACCCAGTACTTC. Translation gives CASGTGPQETQYF.